Listed below are T cell receptor beta chains from one sample, sequenced in a study of vaccination and CD4 T cells after COVID-19. A single record per CDR3 protein comes from TCRdb applying MiXCR to the PCR reads. The sample includes 20,000 to 25,000 distinct CDR3 sequences, 45% to 50% of them seen just once. Antigen specificity for these receptors is unknown. The sequencing sample was made of CD4+ T cells from blood, cultured in vitro. The receptors originated from a human donor who had recovered from COVID-19. Each CDR3 is given with its conserved first and last residue. A D gene is named only where the DNA matches it firmly. Some rows mark clone size as missing; the rest say once, few, many or name a class of expanded clone.

CASSLAGHNEQFF	TGCGCCAGCAGCTTGGCTGGTCACAATGAGCAGTTCTTC	TRBJ2-1	TRBV5-1	.	.
CASRTYRASGELFF	TGTGCCAGCAGGACTTATAGGGCGTCCGGGGAGCTGTTTTTT	TRBJ2-2	TRBV6-4	.	.
CATCTTSGNYNEQFF	TGTGCCACCTGTACTACTAGCGGGAACTACAATGAGCAGTTCTTC	TRBJ2-1	TRBV24-1	few	TRBD2
CASKQLAGTYEQYF	TGTGCCAGCAAGCAACTAGCGGGAACCTACGAGCAGTACTTC	TRBJ2-7	TRBV6-1	once	TRBD2
CASSYRMRETQYF	TGTGCCAGCAGTTACAGGATGAGAGAGACCCAGTACTTC	TRBJ2-5	TRBV6-5	.	.
CASSEDRGDYGYTF	TGTGCCAGCAGCGAAGACAGGGGGGACTATGGCTACACCTTC	TRBJ1-2	TRBV6-1	.	TRBD1
CATSHGSNYEQYF	TGTGCCACCAGTCACGGTTCGAATTACGAGCAGTACTTC	TRBJ2-7	TRBV24-1	.	.
CASSLPSTDTQYF	TGTGCCAGCAGTCTCCCTTCTACAGATACGCAGTATTTT	TRBJ2-3	TRBV28	.	.
CASSLASSGGGGQFF	TGCGCCAGCAGCTTGGCCTCGAGCGGAGGTGGGGGGCAGTTCTTC	TRBJ2-1	TRBV5-1	.	.
CASSLGQQQETQYF	TGTGCCAGCAGCTTGGGACAGCAACAAGAGACCCAGTACTTC	TRBJ2-5	TRBV7-8	.	TRBD1
CASSLRLNGEQYF	TGTGCCAGCAGCCTACGACTAAATGGGGAGCAGTACTTC	TRBJ2-7	TRBV6-1	.	.
CASSRRRLAGGKQYF	TGTGCCAGCAGCCGAAGGCGGCTAGCGGGAGGGAAGCAGTACTTC	TRBJ2-7	TRBV11-1	.	TRBD2
CASSIPTGRESGYTF	TGTGCCAGTAGTATCCCGACAGGGCGAGAGAGTGGCTACACCTTC	TRBJ1-2	TRBV19	.	TRBD1
CASSLTGITNTEAFF	TGTGCCAGCAGTCTGACAGGTATTACGAACACTGAAGCTTTCTTT	TRBJ1-1	TRBV6-1	.	.